Listed below are T cell receptor beta chains from one sample, sequenced in a study of cytomegalovirus exposure and HLA in healthy donors. Repertoires were generated with immunoSEQ multiplex PCR, while TCRdb's copy carries only in-frame clones and drops some. Among about 130,000 clones listed, 70% were seen once. Sample: PBMCs. These receptors originate from an older woman in good health and CMV-seropositive. Each CDR3 is given with its conserved first and last residue. A D gene is named only where the DNA matches it firmly. Clone size is stated in some rows and not others, as once, few, many or a class when expanded.

D gene	V gene	clone size	J gene	CDR3 length	CDR3 DNA	CDR3 protein
TRBD1	TRBV10-2	.	TRBJ1-2	14	TGCGCCAGCAGTGACGGGACAGGGTTTTATGGCTACACCTTC	CASSDGTGFYGYTF
TRBD1	TRBV7-6	.	TRBJ1-1	15	TGTGCCAGCAGCCCCGGGACAGGACTTAGCACTGAAGCTTTCTTT	CASSPGTGLSTEAFF
.	TRBV7-2	.	TRBJ2-5	11	TGTGCCAGCAGCTTATATGAGACCCAGTACTTC	CASSLYETQYF
TRBD2	TRBV5-1	.	TRBJ2-3	16	TGCGCCAGCAGCTTGGGGAGCGGGAGGGCCACGGATACGCAGTATTTT	CASSLGSGRATDTQYF
.	TRBV5-1	.	TRBJ1-1	14	TGCGCCAGCAGCTCCGAGGGAGGGGTTTCTGAAGCTTTCTTT	CASSSEGGVSEAFF
.	TRBV28	.	TRBJ1-5	16	TGTGCCAGCAGTTTAGGAGGGGTTATCGGGGGTCAGCCCCAGCATTTT	CASSLGGVIGGQPQHF
.	TRBV7-8	few	TRBJ1-1	13	TGTGCCAGCAGCACCACAGGGCCCACTGAAGCTTTCTTT	CASSTTGPTEAFF
TRBD1	TRBV4-1	few	TRBJ2-5	16	TGCGCCAGCAGCCAAGATTCCACAGGGGGCGCGGAGACCCAGTACTTC	CASSQDSTGGAETQYF
TRBD2	TRBV28	.	TRBJ2-1	16	TGTGCCAGCAGTTTGGCTGGGGCTAGCGGGAGCAATGAGCAGTTCTTC	CASSLAGASGSNEQFF
.	TRBV27	once	TRBJ1-2	17	TGTGCCAGCAGGCTACTAGGTAGGACAGCCGCTAACTATGGCTACACCTTC	CASRLLGRTAANYGYTF
.	TRBV27	.	TRBJ2-7	14	TGTGCCAGCAGTTTGAGGGCCAGTGGATACGAGCAGTACTTC	CASSLRASGYEQYF
.	TRBV29-1	.	TRBJ2-1	12	TGCAGCGTTGGCGTGACTAACAATGAGCAGTTCTTC	CSVGVTNNEQFF
.	TRBV5-4	.	TRBJ1-4	16	TGTGCCAGCAGCTTGGGGAGGGGAGGGCCTAATGAAAAACTGTTTTTT	CASSLGRGGPNEKLFF
TRBD1	TRBV7-9	.	TRBJ1-2	14	TGTGCCAGCAGCTTAGCTGACAGGGTTTATGGCTACACCTTC	CASSLADRVYGYTF
TRBD1	TRBV5-1	.	TRBJ1-2	16	TGCGCCAGCAGCCTGGACGGACAGGGTTTGGGGTATGGCTACACCTTC	CASSLDGQGLGYGYTF
.	TRBV7-9	.	TRBJ1-2	13	TGTGCCAGCAGCCCAGCCGGGGTCCATGGCTACACCTTC	CASSPAGVHGYTF
.	TRBV29-1	.	TRBJ1-1	12	TGCAGCGTTGTAGAGGGGGGGACTGAAGCTTTCTTT	CSVVEGGTEAFF
TRBD2	TRBV4-2	.	TRBJ2-1	17	TGTGCCAGCAGCCAAGATATGTCTAGCGGGAGGGATAATGAGCAGTTCTTC	CASSQDMSSGRDNEQFF
TRBD2	TRBV6-1	.	TRBJ2-1	15	TGTGCCAGCAGTGAGACTAGCGGGAGTAGTAATGAGCAGTTCTTC	CASSETSGSSNEQFF
TRBD1	TRBV28	few	TRBJ1-2	15	TGTGCCAGCAGTTTCCCAGACAGGGGGCTGGGTGGCTACACCTTC	CASSFPDRGLGGYTF
.	TRBV7-8	.	TRBJ2-1	15	TGTGCCAGCAGCTTACAGGGCGCGAGTGGCAATGAGCAGTTCTTC	CASSLQGASGNEQFF
TRBD2	TRBV6-6	.	TRBJ2-4	14	TGTGCCAGCAGTCCAACTAGCGGGATACTCCTTCAGTACTTC	CASSPTSGILLQYF
.	TRBV5-5	.	TRBJ2-3	18	TGTGCCAGCAGCTTGGCCCCTATCTTCAGGCACAGCACAGATACGCAGTATTTT	CASSLAPIFRHSTDTQYF
.	TRBV5-4	.	TRBJ1-1	14	TGTGCCAGCAGCTTGGGCCAAGGCGGCACTGAAGCTTTCTTT	CASSLGQGGTEAFF
.	TRBV25-1	.	TRBJ2-7	13	TGTGCCAGCAGCGCCCCGGGGTTTCGCGAGCAGTACTTC	CASSAPGFREQYF
TRBD1	TRBV7-9	once	TRBJ1-1	18	TGTGCCAGCAGCTCTATCCCCCTGGGACAGGGGGCGAACACTGAAGCTTTCTTT	CASSSIPLGQGANTEAFF
.	TRBV2	.	TRBJ2-2	15	TGTGCCAGCAGTGACTGGGGGCGTAACACCGGGGAGCTGTTTTTT	CASSDWGRNTGELFF
.	TRBV7-8	once	TRBJ2-7	11	TGTGCCAGCAGCCAGAAATACGAGCAGTACTTC	CASSQKYEQYF